This T cell receptor beta chain was recovered during a study of CD8 T cells in Susac syndrome. Across the study: Each patient with Susac syndrome, at the time of blood draw, was therapy-naive, on corticosteroids, or on intravenous immunoglobulin alone.

Patients with Susac syndrome showed fulfilment of recently defined diagnostic criteria for definite or probable disease. Random hexamers served to reverse transcribe about 0.45 to 1 ug RNA. Multiplex immunoSEQ PCR targeted 54 Vbeta and 13 Jbeta TCR beta segments. TCRdb reprocessed the immunoSEQ multiplex PCR reads via MiXCR and lists one record per CDR3 protein. The table shows some 130,000 distinct CDR3 sequences, with around 93% occurring only once. The sequenced sample was CD8+ T cells from PBMCs. The source of this sequence is a human donor with Susac syndrome.

CDR3: CASSYSFRTGELFF. CDR3 in DNA: TGTGCCAGCAGTTACTCGTTCCGCACCGGGGAGCTGTTTTTT. The rearrangement uses TRBV6-5 and TRBJ2-2; D gene ambiguous. Looked up from germline, CDR1 is MNHEY and CDR2 is SVGAGI. V gave up 0 bases and J gave up 4 bases, with 6 bases separating them. The CDR3 length is 14 residues.